Listed here are 29 T cell receptor beta chains from one sample, sequenced in a study of T cell repertoires in cytomegalovirus infection. Using its own MiXCR run on the reads, TCRdb lists one record per CDR3 protein. The sample carries about 230,000 distinct CDR3 sequences, about 20% recorded once. The material sequenced was CD8+ T cells from PBMCs. These receptors were obtained from a human donor in good health (CMV status not recorded). Some clones in this sample may be carry-over from other donors' samples.

This clonotype came up a few times. The gene calls are TRBV7-9 and TRBJ2-7, with D possibly TRBD1 on 5 matching bases. The germline CDR1 and CDR2 sequences are SEHNR and FQNEAQ (reference sequence). V was cut by 1 base and J by 2 bases, with 12 bases left in between. The CDR3 extends over 15 amino acids. This chain's CDR3 is CASSLDRNRAYEQYF. In DNA form, the CDR3 reads TGTGCCAGCAGCTTAGACAGGAATCGGGCCTACGAGCAGTACTTC.

The V call is TRBV12-3 or TRBV12-4, the J call TRBJ2-1, with a possible D match to TRBD1 (5 bases). CDR3 length: 14 amino acids. V was trimmed by 3 bases and J by 7 bases, leaving 13 bases between them. CDR3 amino acids: CASSFLGLGNEQFF. In DNA form, the CDR3 reads TGTGCCAGCAGTTTTCTGGGGCTGGGGAATGAGCAGTTCTTC.

V is TRBV6-5 and J is TRBJ1-1; no firm D call. Trimming removed 0 bases from V and 3 bases from J, with 11 bases in between. This CDR3 has 15 amino acids. Germline V gene lookup returns CDR1 MNHEY and CDR2 SVGAGI. The CDR3 DNA follows: TGTGCCAGCAGTTACTCGCGGGGAGGGTACACTGAAGCTTTCTTT. Its translation: CASSYSRGGYTEAFF.

The chain carries TRBV7-8 and TRBJ2-5; D is unresolved. V was cut by 5 bases and J by 10 bases, with 8 bases left in between. CDR3 length: 10 residues. CDR1 is SGHVS and CDR2 is FQNEAQ in the germline V gene. The CDR3 coding sequence is TGTGCCAGCAGCGCCGACGGCCAGTACTTC. Amino acids: CASSADGQYF.

The chain uses TRBV19 and TRBJ1-2, with a weak D call TRBD1 (5 bases). CDR1 is LNHDA, CDR2 SQIVND, per germline (reference sequence). CDR3 size: 13 residues. The V end lost 3 bases, the J end lost 5 bases, and 10 bases lay between the germline ends. The CDR3 is CASSIGRVYGYTF. The CDR3 bases are TGTGCCAGTAGTATCGGCAGGGTTTATGGCTACACCTTC.

A few counts support this clonotype. The CDR3 nucleotides read TGTGCCAGCAGTTTACGGGGCGCCTATGGCTACACCTTC. Translating gives CASSLRGAYGYTF. V gene TRBV27 combines with J gene TRBJ1-2; a possible D gene is TRBD1 (5 bases). CDR3 length: 13 residues. Trimming shortened V by 2 bases and J by 4 bases, and 8 bases separated the two germline ends. The germline gives CDR1 MNHEY, CDR2 SMNVEV (reference sequence).

This clonotype was detected a few times. The rearrangement joins TRBV27 to TRBJ2-2, with TRBD2 matching 10 bases. V shed 5 bases, J shed 1 base, and the junction held 7 bases outside the gene matches. The CDR3 contains 17 residues. CDR1 MNHEY and CDR2 SMNVEV come from the germline V gene (reference sequence). The DNA of the CDR3 is TGTGCCAGCAGTCCACGGAGCGGGGGGGGGAACACCGGGGAGCTGTTTTTT. Translation: CASSPRSGGGNTGELFF.

A few counts support this clonotype. The chain has TRBV4-2 and TRBJ2-5; the match to TRBD2 covers 11 bases. The CDR3 runs 16 residues. With V trimmed by 2 bases and J by 4 bases, 6 bases remained unmatched. The germline V gene encodes CDR1 LGHNA and CDR2 YNFKEQ. Here the CDR3 reads CASSQPLAGVRETQYF. The CDR3 DNA reads as TGTGCCAGCAGCCAACCACTAGCGGGGGTTCGAGAGACCCAGTACTTC.

In DNA form, the CDR3 reads TGTGCCAGCAGCCTCCCCGCCGCCGCGGAGCTGTTTTTT. Translating gives CASSLPAAAELFF. The V and J genes are TRBV28 and TRBJ2-2; D is uncertain. Between the trimmed V and J ends, which lost 6 bases and 10 bases, there was a span of 15 bases. Germline V lookup: CDR1 MDHEN, CDR2 SYDVKM. The CDR3 runs to 13 residues.

This clonotype appeared a few times. The junction and the germline gene differ at one end; a read error may be behind it. The genes are TRBV2 and TRBJ1-4; D is unclear. The germline V gene encodes CDR1 SNHLY and CDR2 FYNNEI. There are 11 residues in the CDR3. The CDR3 here is CVSRDSRKLFF. CDR3 sequence (DNA): TGTGTCAGCCGAGATAGCCGAAAACTGTTTTTT.

This clonotype came up a few times. V is TRBV7-8 and J is TRBJ1-1; weak D call: TRBD1 (5 bases). V lost 5 bases and J 6 bases, leaving 13 bases between the germline ends. Germline CDR1 and CDR2: SGHVS and FQNEAQ. The CDR3 extends over 13 amino acids. The CDR3 loop is CASSPQGWPEAFF. In DNA, the CDR3 is TGTGCCAGCAGCCCGCAGGGTTGGCCTGAAGCTTTCTTT. Full variable domain (missing parts from reference TRBV7-8 and TRBJ1-1): GAGVSQSPRYKVAKRGQDVALRCDPISGHVSLFWYQQALGQGPEFLTYFQNEAQLDKSGLPSDRFFAERPEGSVSTLKIQRTQQEDSAVYLCASSPQGWPEAFFGQGTRLTVV.

This clonotype was counted between two and nine times. The chain couples TRBV12-3 or TRBV12-4 to TRBJ1-1; the D gene is possibly TRBD1 (5 bases). The CDR3 spans 14 residues. V lost 5 bases and J 4 bases, leaving 14 bases between the germline ends. In DNA form, the CDR3 reads TGTGCCAGCAGTCGGGGCGCGGACGGCACTGAAGCTTTCTTT. As protein: CASSRGADGTEAFF.

V and J are TRBV20-1 and TRBJ1-1, with a possible D match to TRBD1 (5 bases). CDR1 DFQATT and CDR2 SNEGSKA come from the germline V gene (reference sequence). V was clipped by 0 bases and J by 3 bases, with 11 bases between them. The CDR3 consists of 14 residues. Here the CDR3 DNA reads TGCAGTGCTAGAGATGGGGGGTCGGACACTGAAGCTTTCTTT. Its protein product is CSARDGGSDTEAFF.

V gene TRBV6-6 combines with J gene TRBJ2-5; D call uncertain. This CDR3 is 11 amino acids long. Germline CDR1 MNHNY, CDR2 SVGAGI (reference sequence). Trimming took off 1 base at V and 5 bases at J, with 2 bases between the two ends. The CDR3 DNA sequence: TGTGCCAGCAGTTACTTGGAGACCCAGTACTTC. It yields the protein CASSYLETQYF.

The table lists this clonotype with many counts. This chain connects TRBV7-8 to TRBJ2-7; 9 positions agree with TRBD1. Germline values: CDR1 SGHVS, CDR2 FQNEAQ. The CDR3 has 15 amino acids. With 0 bases clipped from V and 4 bases from J, the junction kept 4 bases outside the gene matches. In nucleotides, the CDR3 is TGTGCCAGCAGCTTAGCCGGGACAGGGAAGTACGAGCAGTACTTC. It yields the protein CASSLAGTGKYEQYF.

The chain joins TRBV12-3 or TRBV12-4 to TRBJ2-2; tentatively, D is TRBD1 (5 bases). The V end was cut by 3 bases, the J end by 4 bases, with 9 bases between. This CDR3 has 14 amino acids. The CDR3 reads CASSFVGATGELFF. CDR3 nucleotides: TGTGCCAGCAGTTTTGTAGGGGCCACCGGGGAGCTGTTTTTT.

With regard to this clonotype: A read error may be the cause here, since a much bigger clone is one base away. The chain carries TRBV6-5 and TRBJ1-1; D gene ambiguous. The CDR3 runs 13 residues. The ends were cut back, 8 bases at V and 0 bases at J, with 10 bases in the middle. Germline V gives CDR1 MNHEY, CDR2 SVGAGI. The CDR3 spells CASGWVMNTEAFF. The CDR3 nucleotides are TGTGCCAGCGGGTGGGTGATGAACACTGAAGCTTTCTTT.

There are a few counts of this clonotype. The chain employs TRBV19 and TRBJ2-1; 10 bases fit TRBD2. The trim removed 3 bases at V and 3 bases at J, leaving 2 bases unmatched. In germline, CDR1 is LNHDA, CDR2 SQIVND (reference sequence). This CDR3 is built from 15 residues. CDR3 loop: CASSISGGVYNEQFF. Written as DNA, the CDR3 is TGTGCCAGTAGTATCAGCGGGGGGGTCTACAATGAGCAGTTCTTC.

This clonotype was seen many times. CDR3 DNA: TGTGCCATCCGGGACTCCACCACCGGGGAGCTGTTTTTT. It specifies CAIRDSTTGELFF. This chain connects TRBV10-3 to TRBJ2-2; TRBD2 is a possible D gene (6 bases). V was pared by 8 bases and J by 4 bases, with 11 bases between. The CDR3 spans 13 residues. CDR1 is ENHRY, CDR2 SYGVKD, per germline.

This clonotype was seen a handful of times. The chain is built from TRBV7-9 and TRBJ2-7; TRBD1 matches at 12 bases. This CDR3 region has 16 residues. The junction had 7 bases not matched to a gene; V was cut back by 5 bases and J by 2 bases. Germline V gene lookup returns CDR1 SEHNR and CDR2 FQNEAQ (reference sequence). The CDR3 loop reads CASSPPGQGAPYEQYF. The CDR3 DNA follows: TGTGCCAGCAGCCCGCCGGGACAGGGGGCTCCCTACGAGCAGTACTTC.

The chain combines TRBV2 with TRBJ2-7; D may be TRBD2 (5 bases). V gave up 9 bases and J gave up 1 base, with 16 bases separating them. CDR3 length: 14 amino acids. In germline, CDR1 is SNHLY, CDR2 FYNNEI. CDR3 sequence (DNA): TGTGCCAGTGCGCCACCGCCGGGGTCCTACGAGCAGTACTTC. Protein: CASAPPPGSYEQYF.

The gene calls are TRBV2 and TRBJ2-4, with 10 positions matching TRBD1. The CDR3 covers 18 residues. Trimming cost V 3 bases and J 0 bases; bases outside gene matches: 8. Looked up from germline, CDR1 is SNHLY and CDR2 is FYNNEI. The CDR3 loop is CASSEAGQGPLAKNIQYF. CDR3 bases: TGTGCCAGCAGTGAGGCGGGACAGGGGCCATTAGCCAAAAACATTCAGTACTTC. Complete variable domain (other parts from reference TRBV2 and TRBJ2-4): EPEVTQTPSHQVTQMGQEVILRCVPISNHLYFYWYRQILGQKVEFLVSFYNNEISEKSEIFDDQFSVERPDGSNFTLKIRSTKLEDSAMYFCASSEAGQGPLAKNIQYFGAGTRLSVL.

This clonotype has a handful of counts. The J gene is TRBJ2-1, the V gene TRBV6-1; possibly TRBD1 or TRBD2 for D (5 bases each). Germline CDR1 is MNHNS and CDR2 is SASEGT. V was trimmed by 4 bases and J by 5 bases, leaving 12 bases between them. CDR3 size: 14 residues. This CDR3 is CASSARGRNNEQFF. The CDR3 bases are TGTGCCAGCAGTGCCCGGGGACGGAACAATGAGCAGTTCTTC.

The rearrangement links TRBV11-2 to TRBJ2-3; D unresolved. Trimming took off 2 bases at V and 0 bases at J, with 9 bases between the two ends. Germline V gives CDR1 SGHAT, CDR2 FQNNGV. The CDR3 is made up of 15 amino acids. As DNA, the CDR3 is TGTGCCAGCAGCTTATTTCTGCCGAGCACAGATACGCAGTATTTT. Translated, it gives CASSLFLPSTDTQYF. The full variable domain, completed using reference TRBV11-2 and TRBJ2-3, is EAGVAQSPRYKIIEKRQSVAFWCNPISGHATLYWYQQILGQGPKLLIQFQNNGVVDDSQLPKDRFSAERLKGVDSTLKIQPAKLEDSAVYLCASSLFLPSTDTQYFGPGTRLTVL.

Only a few counts were recorded for this clonotype. The J gene is TRBJ2-5, the V gene TRBV6-5; tentative D call: TRBD1 (6 bases). Germline assignment: CDR1 MNHEY and CDR2 SVGAGI. Trimming cost V 6 bases and J 8 bases, with 16 bases left between them. This CDR3 is built from 13 residues. The CDR3 sequence: CASRPGHLNTQYF. CDR3 sequence (DNA): TGTGCCAGCAGGCCGGGACACCTGAATACCCAGTACTTC.

J is TRBJ2-2 and V is TRBV6-8, with 10 bases that match TRBD1. The CDR3 is 21 amino acids. V was pared by 0 bases and J by 4 bases, with 17 bases of the junction left unmatched. CDR1 MNHGY and CDR2 SAAAGT come from the germline V gene. Written as DNA, the CDR3 is TGTGCCAGCAGTTACTCGGAAGGGACAGGGGTTAACGGGGGACCCACCGGGGAGCTGTTTTTT. It yields the protein CASSYSEGTGVNGGPTGELFF.

The table lists this clonotype with a few counts. The V and J genes are TRBV11-2 and TRBJ2-3; perhaps TRBD1 as D (6 bases). The CDR3 totals 14 residues. From germline, CDR1 is SGHAT and CDR2 FQNNGV. V was clipped by 7 bases and J by 0 bases, with 11 bases between them. The CDR3 nucleotides read TGTGCCAGCACCACCGGACAGAGCACAGATACGCAGTATTTT. Its protein is CASTTGQSTDTQYF.

This clonotype showed up just a few times. The chain combines TRBV7-3 with TRBJ1-2, with D possibly TRBD1 on 5 matching bases. Trimming took 5 bases from V and 3 from J, leaving 16 bases between them. CDR3 size: 15 residues. CDR1 SGHTA and CDR2 FQGTGA come from the germline V gene. The DNA for the CDR3 is TGTGCCAGCAGCATCAATTCCGGGACCGACTATGGCTACACCTTC. Its protein is CASSINSGTDYGYTF.

The chain recombines TRBV28 with TRBJ2-5; possibly TRBD1 for D (6 bases). The germline gives CDR1 MDHEN, CDR2 SYDVKM. This CDR3 has 13 residues. V gave up 6 bases and J gave up 5 bases, with 13 bases separating them. CDR3 region: CASSPQGRETQYF. The DNA of the CDR3 is TGTGCCAGCAGCCCACAGGGCCGGGAGACCCAGTACTTC.